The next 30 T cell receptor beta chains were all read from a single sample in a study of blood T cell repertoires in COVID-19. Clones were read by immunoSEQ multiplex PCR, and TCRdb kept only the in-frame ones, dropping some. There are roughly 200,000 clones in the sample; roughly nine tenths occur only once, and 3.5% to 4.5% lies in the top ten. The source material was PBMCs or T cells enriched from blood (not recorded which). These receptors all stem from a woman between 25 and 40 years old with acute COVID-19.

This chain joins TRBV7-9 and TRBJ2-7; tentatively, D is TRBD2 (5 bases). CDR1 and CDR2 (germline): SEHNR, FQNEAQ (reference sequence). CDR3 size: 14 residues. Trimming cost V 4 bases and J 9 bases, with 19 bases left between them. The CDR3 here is CASSSYEGRGGQYF. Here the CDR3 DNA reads TGTGCCAGCAGCTCCTACGAGGGTAGAGGTGGGCAGTACTTC.

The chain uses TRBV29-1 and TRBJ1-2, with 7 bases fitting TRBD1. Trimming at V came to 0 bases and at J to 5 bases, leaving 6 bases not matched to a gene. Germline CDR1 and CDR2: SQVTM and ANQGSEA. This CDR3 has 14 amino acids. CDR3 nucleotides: TGCAGCGTTGAAGAGACGGGGACAGTTTATGGCTACACCTTC. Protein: CSVEETGTVYGYTF.

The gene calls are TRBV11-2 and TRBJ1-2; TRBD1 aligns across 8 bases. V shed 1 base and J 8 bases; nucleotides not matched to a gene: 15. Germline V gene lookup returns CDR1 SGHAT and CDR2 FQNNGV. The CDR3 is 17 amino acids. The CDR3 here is CASSLGVGQGLGGGYTF. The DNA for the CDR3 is TGTGCCAGCAGCTTAGGGGTTGGACAGGGTCTTGGGGGCGGCTACACCTTC.

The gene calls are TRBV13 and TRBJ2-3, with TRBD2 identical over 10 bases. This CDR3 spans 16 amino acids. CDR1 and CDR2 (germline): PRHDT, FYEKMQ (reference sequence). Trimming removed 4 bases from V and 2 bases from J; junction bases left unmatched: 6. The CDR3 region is CASSSRTSGDTDTQYF. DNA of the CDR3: TGTGCCAGCAGCTCAAGGACTAGCGGCGACACAGATACGCAGTATTTT.

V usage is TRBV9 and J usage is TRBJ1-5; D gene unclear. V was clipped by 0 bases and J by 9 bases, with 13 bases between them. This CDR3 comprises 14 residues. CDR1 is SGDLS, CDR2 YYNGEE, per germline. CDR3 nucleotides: TGTGCCAGCAGCGTAGATGCGGGATCAGGGCCCCAGCATTTT. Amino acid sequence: CASSVDAGSGPQHF.

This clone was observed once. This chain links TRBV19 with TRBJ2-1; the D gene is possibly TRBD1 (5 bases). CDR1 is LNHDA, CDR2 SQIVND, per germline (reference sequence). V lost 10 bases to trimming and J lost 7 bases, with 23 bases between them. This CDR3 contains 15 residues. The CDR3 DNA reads TGTGCCACCACCGCACGGAGACAGTTGAGGAATGAGCAGTTCTTC. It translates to CATTARRQLRNEQFF.

CDR3: CASSLTGGKDEQYF. CDR3 sequence (DNA): TGCGCCAGCAGCTTAACAGGGGGCAAAGACGAGCAGTACTTC. V is TRBV5-1 and J is TRBJ2-7; 9 bases fit TRBD1. This CDR3 region has 14 residues. Per germline, CDR1 SGHRS and CDR2 YFSETQ. With V trimmed by 2 bases and J by 5 bases, 5 bases remained unmatched.

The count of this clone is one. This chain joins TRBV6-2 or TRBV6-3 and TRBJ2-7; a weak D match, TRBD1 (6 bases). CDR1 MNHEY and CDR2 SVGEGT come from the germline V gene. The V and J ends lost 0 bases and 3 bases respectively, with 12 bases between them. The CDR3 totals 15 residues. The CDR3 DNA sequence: TGTGCCAGCAGTTACTCGAGGGGGAGCGTCTACGAGCAGTACTTC. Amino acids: CASSYSRGSVYEQYF.

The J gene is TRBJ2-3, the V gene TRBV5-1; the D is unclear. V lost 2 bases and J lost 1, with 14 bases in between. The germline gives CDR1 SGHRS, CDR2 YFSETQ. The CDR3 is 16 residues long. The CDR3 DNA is TGCGCCAGCAGCTTAGGAGTACGGTCTGGCACAGATACGCAGTATTTT. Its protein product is CASSLGVRSGTDTQYF. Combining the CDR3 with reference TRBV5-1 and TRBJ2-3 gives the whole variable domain KAGVTQTPRYLIKTRGQQVTLSCSPISGHRSVSWYQQTPGQGLQFLFEYFSETQRNKGNFPGRFSGRQFSNSRSEMNVSTLELGDSALYLCASSLGVRSGTDTQYFGPGTRLTVL.

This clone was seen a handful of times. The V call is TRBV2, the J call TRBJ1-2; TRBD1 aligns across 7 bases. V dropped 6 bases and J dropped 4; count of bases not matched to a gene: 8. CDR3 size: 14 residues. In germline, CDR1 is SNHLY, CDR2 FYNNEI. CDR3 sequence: CASRLQGTSYGYTF. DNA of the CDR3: TGTGCCAGCAGGTTACAGGGGACGAGCTATGGCTACACCTTC.

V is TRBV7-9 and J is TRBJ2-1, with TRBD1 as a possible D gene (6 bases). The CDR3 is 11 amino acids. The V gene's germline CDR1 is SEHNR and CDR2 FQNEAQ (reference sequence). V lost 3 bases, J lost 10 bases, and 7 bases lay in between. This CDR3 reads CASSFGTEQFF. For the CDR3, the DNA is TGTGCCAGCAGCTTCGGGACAGAGCAGTTCTTC. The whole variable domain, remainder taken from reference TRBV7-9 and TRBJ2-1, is DTGVSQNPRHKITKRGQNVTFRCDPISEHNRLYWYRQTLGQGPEFLTYFQNEAQLEKSRLLSDRFSAERPKGSFSTLEIQRTEQGDSAMYLCASSFGTEQFFGPGTRLTVL.

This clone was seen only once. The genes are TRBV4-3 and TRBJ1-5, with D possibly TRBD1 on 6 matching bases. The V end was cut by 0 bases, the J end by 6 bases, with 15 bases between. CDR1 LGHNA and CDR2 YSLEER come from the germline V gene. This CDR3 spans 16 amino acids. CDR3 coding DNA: TGCGCCAGCAGCCAAGATAGGGCAGGGGTTGTTCAGCCCCAGCATTTT. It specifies CASSQDRAGVVQPQHF.

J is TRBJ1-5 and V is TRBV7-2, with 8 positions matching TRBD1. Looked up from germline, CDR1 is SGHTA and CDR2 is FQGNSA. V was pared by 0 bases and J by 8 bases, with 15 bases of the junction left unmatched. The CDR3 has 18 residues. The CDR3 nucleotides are TGTGCCAGCAGCTTAGCGGGAGGACAGGGACGGTTTTCCGAGCCCCAGCATTTT. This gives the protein CASSLAGGQGRFSEPQHF.

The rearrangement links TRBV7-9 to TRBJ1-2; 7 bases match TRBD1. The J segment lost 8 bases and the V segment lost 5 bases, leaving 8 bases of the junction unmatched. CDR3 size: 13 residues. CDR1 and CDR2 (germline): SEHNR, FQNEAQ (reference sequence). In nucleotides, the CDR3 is TGTGCCAGCAGCCTACAGGGGATCTCAGGCTACACCTTC. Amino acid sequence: CASSLQGISGYTF.

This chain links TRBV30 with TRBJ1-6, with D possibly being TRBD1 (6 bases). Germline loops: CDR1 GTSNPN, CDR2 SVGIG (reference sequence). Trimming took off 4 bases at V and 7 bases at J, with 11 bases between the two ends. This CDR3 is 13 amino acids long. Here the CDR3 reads CAWNQGYNSPLHF. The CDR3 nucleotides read TGTGCCTGGAACCAGGGGTACAATTCACCCCTCCACTTT.

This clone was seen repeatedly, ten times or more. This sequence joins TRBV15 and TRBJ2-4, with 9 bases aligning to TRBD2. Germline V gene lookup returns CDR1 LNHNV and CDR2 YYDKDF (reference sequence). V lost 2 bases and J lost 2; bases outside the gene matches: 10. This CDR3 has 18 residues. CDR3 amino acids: CATSRPISGGVPKNIQYF. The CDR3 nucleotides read TGTGCCACCAGCAGACCTATTAGCGGGGGAGTCCCCAAAAACATTCAGTACTTC.

CDR3: CASSPQRASNSPLHF. CDR3 coding DNA: TGTGCCAGCAGTCCTCAGAGGGCTTCTAATTCACCCCTCCACTTT. This sequence joins TRBV6-5 and TRBJ1-6; no firm D call. Per germline, CDR1 MNHEY and CDR2 SVGAGI. CDR3 length: 15 residues. V lost 5 bases, J lost 6 bases, and 14 bases lay in between.

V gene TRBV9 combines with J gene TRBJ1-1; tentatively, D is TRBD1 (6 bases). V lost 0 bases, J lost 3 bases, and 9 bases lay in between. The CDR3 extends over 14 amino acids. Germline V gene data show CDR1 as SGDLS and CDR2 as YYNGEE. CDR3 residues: CASSVGQAYTEAFF. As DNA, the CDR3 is TGTGCCAGCAGCGTAGGACAGGCGTACACTGAAGCTTTCTTT.

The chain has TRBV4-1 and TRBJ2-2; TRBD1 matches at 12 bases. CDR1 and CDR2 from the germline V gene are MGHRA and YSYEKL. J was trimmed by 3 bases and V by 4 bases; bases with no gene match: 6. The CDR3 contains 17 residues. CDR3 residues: CASSLPGQGAHTGELFF. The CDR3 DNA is TGCGCCAGCAGCCTTCCGGGACAGGGGGCCCACACCGGGGAGCTGTTTTTT.

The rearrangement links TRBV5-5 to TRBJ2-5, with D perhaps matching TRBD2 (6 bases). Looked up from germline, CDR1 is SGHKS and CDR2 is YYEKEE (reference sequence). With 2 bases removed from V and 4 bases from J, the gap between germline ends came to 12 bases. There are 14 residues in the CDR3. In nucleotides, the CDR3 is TGTGCCAGCAGCTTAGTTCAGGGAGGAGAGACCCAGTACTTC. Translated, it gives CASSLVQGGETQYF.

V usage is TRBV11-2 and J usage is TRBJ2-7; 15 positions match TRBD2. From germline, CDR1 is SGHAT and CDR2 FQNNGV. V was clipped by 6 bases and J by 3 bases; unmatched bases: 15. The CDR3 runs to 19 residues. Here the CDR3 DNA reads TGTGCCAGCAGGCCGGGACTAGCGGGGGGCCGGGCTACCTTCTACGAGCAGTACTTC. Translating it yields CASRPGLAGGRATFYEQYF. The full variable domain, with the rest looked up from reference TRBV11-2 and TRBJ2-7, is EAGVAQSPRYKIIEKRQSVAFWCNPISGHATLYWYQQILGQGPKLLIQFQNNGVVDDSQLPKDRFSAERLKGVDSTLKIQPAKLEDSAVYLCASRPGLAGGRATFYEQYFGPGTRLTVT.

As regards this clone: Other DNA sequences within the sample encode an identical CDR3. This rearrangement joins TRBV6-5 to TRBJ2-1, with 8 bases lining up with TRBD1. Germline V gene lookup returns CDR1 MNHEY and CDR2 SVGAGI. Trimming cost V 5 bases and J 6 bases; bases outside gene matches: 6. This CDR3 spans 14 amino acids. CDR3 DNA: TGTGCCAGCAGTCCTACGGACAGGGTCAATGAGCAGTTCTTC. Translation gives CASSPTDRVNEQFF.

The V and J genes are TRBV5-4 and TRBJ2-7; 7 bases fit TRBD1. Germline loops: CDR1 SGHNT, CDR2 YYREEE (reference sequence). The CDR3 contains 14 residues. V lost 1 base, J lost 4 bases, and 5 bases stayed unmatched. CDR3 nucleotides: TGTGCCAGCAGCTTGACAAACAGGGGTTACGAGCAGTACTTC. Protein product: CASSLTNRGYEQYF.

The chain's CDR3 is CASSQGDGTYEQYF. The CDR3 DNA is TGTGCCAGCAGTCAGGGGGACGGAACCTACGAGCAGTACTTC. The J gene is TRBJ2-7, the V gene TRBV27, with 7 bases fitting TRBD1. V shed 5 bases, J shed 2 bases, and the junction held 6 bases outside the gene matches. The germline gives CDR1 MNHEY, CDR2 SMNVEV (reference sequence). The CDR3 is 14 residues long.

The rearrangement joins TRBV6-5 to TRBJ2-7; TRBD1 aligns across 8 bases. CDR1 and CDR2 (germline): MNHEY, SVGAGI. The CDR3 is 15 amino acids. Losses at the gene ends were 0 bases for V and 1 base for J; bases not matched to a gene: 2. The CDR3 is CASSYSDRGSYEQYF. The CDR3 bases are TGTGCCAGCAGTTACTCAGACAGGGGATCCTACGAGCAGTACTTC.

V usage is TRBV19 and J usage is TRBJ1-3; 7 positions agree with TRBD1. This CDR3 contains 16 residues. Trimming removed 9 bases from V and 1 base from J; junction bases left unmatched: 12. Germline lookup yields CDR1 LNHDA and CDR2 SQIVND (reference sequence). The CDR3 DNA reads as TGTGCCAGCGAAACTTCGGGACAGTCATCTGGAAACACCATATATTTT. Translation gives CASETSGQSSGNTIYF.

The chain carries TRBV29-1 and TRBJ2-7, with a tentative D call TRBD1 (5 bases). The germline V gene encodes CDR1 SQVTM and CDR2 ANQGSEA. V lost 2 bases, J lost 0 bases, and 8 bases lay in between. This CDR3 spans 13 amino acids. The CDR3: CSVETGSSYEQYF. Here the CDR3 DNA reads TGCAGCGTTGAAACAGGTAGCTCCTACGAGCAGTACTTC.

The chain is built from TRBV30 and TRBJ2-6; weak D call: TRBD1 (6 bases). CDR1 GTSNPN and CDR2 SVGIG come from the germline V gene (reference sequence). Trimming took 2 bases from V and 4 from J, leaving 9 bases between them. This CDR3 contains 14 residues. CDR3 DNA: TGTGCCTGGAGTCAGGGGAGCGGGGCCAACGTCCTGACTTTC. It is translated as CAWSQGSGANVLTF.

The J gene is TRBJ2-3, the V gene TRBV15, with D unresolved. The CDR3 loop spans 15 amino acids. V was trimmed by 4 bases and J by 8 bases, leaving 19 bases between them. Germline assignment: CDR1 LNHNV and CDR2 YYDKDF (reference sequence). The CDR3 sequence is CATSIRTEHVGTQYF. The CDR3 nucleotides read TGTGCCACCAGCATCCGTACAGAGCATGTGGGTACGCAGTATTTT.

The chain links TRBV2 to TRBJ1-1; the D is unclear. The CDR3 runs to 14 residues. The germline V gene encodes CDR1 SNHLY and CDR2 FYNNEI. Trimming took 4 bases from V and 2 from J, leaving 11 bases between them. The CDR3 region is CASSVAERNTEAFF. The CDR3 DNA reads TGTGCCAGCAGTGTGGCGGAAAGAAACACTGAAGCTTTCTTT.